The rows below give T cell receptor beta chains drawn from one sample of a study of T cells in Graves' hyperthyroidism and ophthalmopathy. TCRdb passed the multiplex PCR reads through MiXCR, listing each CDR3 protein once. The sample yields under 350,000 distinct CDR3 sequences, more than 15% seen once. Specimen: blood. The source is a woman aged 55-70 years with Graves' ophthalmopathy. Both conserved end residues are part of each CDR3. The D gene is left open where the match is weak. For some rows the clone size is stated as once, few or many, or as a class when expanded; others skip it.

>TRBD1|many|TRBV28|TRBJ1-1
CASSLRGLLTEAFF
TGTGCCAGCAGTTTAAGGGGGCTTCTGACTGAAGCTTTCTTT
>NA|many|TRBV20-1|TRBJ1-3
CSATNGGNSGNTIYF
TGCAGTGCCACGAACGGGGGTAACTCTGGAAACACCATATATTTT
>NA|NA|TRBV20-1|TRBJ1-6
CSARDRMGNSPLHF
TGCAGTGCTAGAGATCGGATGGGCAATTCACCCCTCCACTTT
>TRBD1|many|TRBV6-6|TRBJ1-2
CASSYYPGTGNGYTF
TGTGCCAGCAGTTACTATCCCGGGACAGGAAATGGCTACACCTTC
>NA|NA|TRBV29-1|TRBJ2-3
CSVEGGADTQYF
TGCAGCGTTGAAGGAGGCGCAGATACGCAGTATTTT
>NA|many|TRBV12-3/TRBV12-4|TRBJ2-3
CASTHPRGRDLSDTQYF
TGTGCCAGCACCCACCCCCGGGGGCGGGACCTGTCAGATACGCAGTATTTT
>NA|NA|TRBV6-1|TRBJ1-2
CSSETVGAGYTF
TGTTCCAGTGAGACGGTCGGGGCGGGCTACACCTTC
>NA|many|TRBV12-3/TRBV12-4|TRBJ1-5
CASSLARRGHQPQHF
TGTGCCAGCAGTTTAGCGAGAAGGGGTCATCAGCCCCAGCATTTT
>NA|few|TRBV29-1|TRBJ2-2
CSASTGRANTGELFF
TGCAGCGCCTCAACAGGCAGGGCCAACACCGGGGAGCTGTTTTTT
>NA|NA|TRBV6-1|TRBJ1-6
CASSELLGDNSPLHF
TGTGCCAGCAGTGAATTATTAGGGGATAATTCACCCCTCCACTTT
>TRBD1|many|TRBV20-1|TRBJ2-7
CSARGVQGEIHEQYF
TGCAGTGCTAGAGGGGTGCAGGGGGAAATCCACGAGCAGTACTTC
>TRBD1|many|TRBV2|TRBJ2-3
CASSEIGQGRDTQYF
TGTGCCAGCAGTGAGATCGGACAGGGGAGGGATACGCAGTATTTT
>NA|many|TRBV20-1|TRBJ1-1
CSAHDGGAEAFF
TGCAGTGCCCACGACGGGGGTGCTGAAGCTTTCTTT
>TRBD2|NA|TRBV29-1|TRBJ2-2
CSVGYTSGGTGELFF
TGCAGCGTTGGTTATACTAGCGGGGGGACCGGGGAGCTGTTTTTT
>NA|many|TRBV7-9|TRBJ2-3
CASSQEVPTDTQYF
TGTGCCAGCAGTCAGGAGGTCCCCACAGATACGCAGTATTTT
>NA|few|TRBV2|TRBJ1-2
CASTPGGSLYGYTF
TGTGCCAGCACCCCCGGCGGTTCATTATATGGCTACACCTTC
>NA|many|TRBV5-6|TRBJ1-1
CASSLGRGEAFF
TGTGCCAGCAGCTTGGGACGGGGTGAAGCTTTCTTT
>TRBD2|few|TRBV5-1|TRBJ2-3
CASSSYSGGVDTQYF
TGCGCCAGCAGCTCCTATAGCGGGGGGGTAGATACGCAGTATTTT
>NA|many|TRBV12-3/TRBV12-4|TRBJ2-7
CASRRETAEQYF
TGTGCCAGCAGACGAGAGACCGCGGAGCAGTACTTC
>TRBD1|many|TRBV7-9|TRBJ2-5
CATNPGQHQETQYF
TGTGCCACCAACCCGGGACAGCATCAAGAGACCCAGTACTTC